This T cell receptor beta chain came from a study of CD8+CD57+ T cells in acquired aplastic anemia. Turning to the study itself: Each DNA sample taken from sorted CD4+ and CD8+ cells came to about 3.2 ug on average. Study findings and constraints: Around 29 CD8+ CDR3 sequences were shared between patients and controls.

Patients picked for sequencing had shown CD8+CD57+ cell expansion detected by flow cytometry. Severe acquired aplastic anemia was present in all patients. Receipt of therapy had not occurred in any patient by the time of blood sampling. This clonotype was detected ten times or more. Its specificity is unknown. Template material for TCR beta VDJ and CDR3 profiling consisted of genomic DNA. TCRdb itself ran the reads through MiXCR, one entry per CDR3 protein. The sample includes 150,000 to 200,000 distinct CDR3 sequences, 40% to 60% seen only once; the top ten take more than 30%. V trimming: 8 bases; J trimming: 5 bases; junction bases outside the gene matches: 7. Germline loops: CDR1 MNHNS, CDR2 SASEGT. This CDR3 spans 13 amino acids.

The TCR was taken from a human donor with aplastic anemia. The sample was sorted CD4+, CD8+, or CD8+CD57+ T cells (not recorded which) from PBMCs. The chain employs TRBV6-1 and TRBJ1-1, with 8 bases matching TRBD1. CDR3 protein: CASAGQGRTEAFF. Written as DNA, the CDR3 is TGTGCCAGCGCCGGACAGGGAAGAACTGAAGCTTTCTTT.